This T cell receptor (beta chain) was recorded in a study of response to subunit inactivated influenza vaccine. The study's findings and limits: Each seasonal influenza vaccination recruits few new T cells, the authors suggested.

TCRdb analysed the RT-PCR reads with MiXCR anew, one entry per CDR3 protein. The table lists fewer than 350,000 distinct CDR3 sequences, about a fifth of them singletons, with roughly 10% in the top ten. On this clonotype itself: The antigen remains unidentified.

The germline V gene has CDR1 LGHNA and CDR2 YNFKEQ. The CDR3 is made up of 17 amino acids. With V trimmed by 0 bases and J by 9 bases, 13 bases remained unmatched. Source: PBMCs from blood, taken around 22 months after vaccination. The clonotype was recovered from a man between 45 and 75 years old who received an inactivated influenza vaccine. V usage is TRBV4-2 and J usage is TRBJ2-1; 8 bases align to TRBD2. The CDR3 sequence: CASSQDAGLAGTGEQFF. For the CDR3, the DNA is TGTGCCAGCAGCCAAGACGCGGGTCTAGCGGGTACAGGTGAGCAGTTCTTC.